This TCR beta chain was sequenced for a study of blood T cell repertoires in COVID-19 (dated by TCRdb to between 2020 and 2021). About the investigation overall: Samples covering the acute and convalescent phases of COVID-19 were provided by collaborators in the United States, Italy and Spain. The material from the prospective study consisted of cDNA or gDNA derived from T cells, B-cell-depleted T cells, or PBMCs. Deeply sampled blood TCRbeta repertoires from subjects exposed to, actively infected with, or recovered from COVID-19 were included in the dataset. A freely available public database, intended as a resource for researchers studying the immune response to SARS-CoV-2, is where the repertoires were released. Samples came from the ongoing ImmuneRACE study (first 160 participants) plus 1,254 subjects from 6 global collaborators. Nearly every sample came with metadata listing a de-identified subject ID, COVID-19 status, age in years and sex. Where HLA class I and class II types were available, the types were taken from metadata supplied by the sample provider, not from assay-based typing. The paper's findings and limits, for the study overall: How much clinical and demographic metadata was included differed by source and by participant, and the metadata was provided uncurated.

V is cut back by 2 bases and J by 10 bases, with 8 bases in the junction unmatched. CDR3 length: 14 amino acids, cysteine to phenylalanine. Only the CDR3 region is kept as DNA, spanning 42 bases read in frame from base 1. For CDR1 and CDR2, the germline V gene lists SGDLS and YYNGEE. TCRbeta CDR3 regions were amplified from genomic DNA by means of the immunoSEQ Assay, a bias-controlled multiplex PCR. Under the source paper's analysis protocol: Within the assay, amplification of reference gene primers was used to estimate how many nucleated cells each sample contained. To quantify the absolute abundance of each unique TCRbeta CDR3 rearrangement, sequence reads were collapsed and filtered. For each sample, productive Simpson clonality was calculated as the square root of Simpson's diversity index across productive rearrangements. TCRdb's version of the immuneACCESS table is confined to in-frame rearrangements and falls short of the full clone set. An unresolved V gene accounts for under half of the shortfall where checked; the remainder is of unknown origin. Clonal size and the V and J genes are those of that table, whereas D and trimming came from the DNA. A total of fewer than 250,000 clones appear in this sample, over 65% of them only once. Approximately 2.6% of the sample is in the top ten clones.

Collaborating institutions collected whole blood in K2EDTA tubes following their own protocols. Collaborator samples were shipped for TCRbeta analysis as frozen whole blood, isolated PBMCs, or DNA extracted from either sample type. Worth noting for this clone: It lacks a known antigen. Base-call qualities are not available, and no considerably larger clone is one nucleotide away.

The sequence joins TRBV9 to TRBJ1-1; the junction holds 10 bases that match TRBD1. Sequenced material: peripheral blood. The origin of this receptor is a woman aged 70-85 years with active or convalescent COVID-19. The sequence in DNA is TGTGCCAGCAGCGTGGGGGACAGGGGAGGATCAGCTTTCTTT. Translation gives CASSVGDRGGSAFF.